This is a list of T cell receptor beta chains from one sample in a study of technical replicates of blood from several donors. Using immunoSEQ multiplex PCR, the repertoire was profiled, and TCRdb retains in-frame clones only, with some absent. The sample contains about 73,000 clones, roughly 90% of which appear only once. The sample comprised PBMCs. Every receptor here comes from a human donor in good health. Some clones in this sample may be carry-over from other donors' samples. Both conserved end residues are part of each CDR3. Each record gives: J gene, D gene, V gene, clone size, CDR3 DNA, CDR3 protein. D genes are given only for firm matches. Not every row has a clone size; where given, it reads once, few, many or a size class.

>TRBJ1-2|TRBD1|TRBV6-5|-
TGTGCCAGCAGAGCCCCAGGGGGGATCGGCTATGGCTACACCTTC
CASRAPGGIGYGYTF
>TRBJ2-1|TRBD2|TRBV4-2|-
TGTGCCAGCAGCCAGCTGCCTAGCGGGGGGCACTCCTACAATGAGCAGTTCTTC
CASSQLPSGGHSYNEQFF
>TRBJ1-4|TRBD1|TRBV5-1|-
TGCGCCAGCAGCTTGGAGGGGGCGATTAATGAAAAACTGTTTTTT
CASSLEGAINEKLFF
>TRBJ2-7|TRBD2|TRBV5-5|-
TGTGCCAGCACTCCCTCCGTTAGCGGGAGGGTAGGGGAGCAGTACTTC
CASTPSVSGRVGEQYF
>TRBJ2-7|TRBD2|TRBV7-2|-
TGTGCCAGCAGCTCGATAGCGGGAGGCCCTTCCTACGAGCAGTACTTC
CASSSIAGGPSYEQYF
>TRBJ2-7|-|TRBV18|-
TGTGCCAGCTCACCAGAAGACAGATACGAGCAGTACTTC
CASSPEDRYEQYF
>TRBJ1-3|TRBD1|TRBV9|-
TGTGCCAGCAGTATACAGGGGGCTGGTGGAAACACCATATATTTT
CASSIQGAGGNTIYF
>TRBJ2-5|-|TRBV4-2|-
TGTGCCAGCAGCCCCAGTATTGGGGCCGGGGAGACCCAGTACTTC
CASSPSIGAGETQYF
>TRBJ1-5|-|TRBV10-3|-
TGTGCCATCAGTGAGACAGACAATAGCAATCAGCCCCAGCATTTT
CAISETDNSNQPQHF
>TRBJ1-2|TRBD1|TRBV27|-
TGTGCCAGCAGCCAATCCGGGACAGGGGCGCTATACTATGGCTACACCTTC
CASSQSGTGALYYGYTF
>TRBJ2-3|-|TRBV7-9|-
TGTGCCAGCAGTTTCTCCGGGTCTATCACAGATACGCAGTATTTT
CASSFSGSITDTQYF
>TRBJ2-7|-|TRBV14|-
TGTGCCAGCAGCCCCCGGTATTCTTTCGGGTTCGAGCAGTACTTC
CASSPRYSFGFEQYF
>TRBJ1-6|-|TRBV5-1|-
TGCGCCAGCACCAGTGACGGACACTATAATTCACCCCTCCACTTT
CASTSDGHYNSPLHF
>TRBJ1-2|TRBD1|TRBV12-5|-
TGTGCTAGTGGCCCTGAGGACAGGGACGTCTATGGCTACACCTTC
CASGPEDRDVYGYTF
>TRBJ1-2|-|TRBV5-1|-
TGCGCCAGCAGACTACGTGAGACTTATGGCTACACCTTC
CASRLRETYGYTF
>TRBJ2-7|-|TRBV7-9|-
TGTGCCAGCAGCACAGGGTGGACCGAGCAGTACTTC
CASSTGWTEQYF
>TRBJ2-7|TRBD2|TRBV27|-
TGTGCCAGCAGTCCACGGCCGGGACTAGCGGGGGGCTTTACCTACGAGCAGTACTTC
CASSPRPGLAGGFTYEQYF
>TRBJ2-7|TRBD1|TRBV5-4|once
TGTGCCAGCAGCTCCGGGACAGGGATCGAGCAGTACTTC
CASSSGTGIEQYF
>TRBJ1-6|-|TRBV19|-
TGTGCCAGTAGAAGGGGCCCTTCCTTCGGTTCACCCCTCCACTTT
CASRRGPSFGSPLHF
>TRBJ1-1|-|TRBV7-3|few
TGTGCCAGCAGCTTACAGGTGAACACTGAAGCTTTCTTT
CASSLQVNTEAFF
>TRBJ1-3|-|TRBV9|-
TGTGCCAGCAGCGTAGAAGGGGCCTCGTTCTCTGGAAACACCATATATTTT
CASSVEGASFSGNTIYF
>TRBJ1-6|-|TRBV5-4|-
TGTGCCAGCAGCCAGAACCGGGGTAATTCACCCCTCCACTTT
CASSQNRGNSPLHF
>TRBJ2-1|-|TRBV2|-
TGTGCCAGCAGTCTAACAGGGGGGGGATCCTACAATGAGCAGTTCTTC
CASSLTGGGSYNEQFF